This T cell receptor (beta chain) was identified in a study of glioma-infiltrating T cells after dendritic cell vaccination. Study at large: Treatment, given 2003 to 2012, was autologous tumor lysate-pulsed dendritic cell vaccination.

PBMC sampling occurred before vaccination, two weeks after the third dose, and at progression. Up to 2 ug genomic DNA was used for TCRB CDR3 amplification. Primers: 60 V beta forward and 13 J beta reverse. Clones were read by immunoSEQ multiplex PCR, and TCRdb kept only the in-frame ones, dropping some. The data hold around 72,000 clones, with 81% observed a single time. Germline CDR1 and CDR2: MNHNS and SASEGT. V shed 3 bases and J 10 bases; nucleotides not matched to a gene: 5. CDR3 length: 13 amino acids. The sample in question was blood, obtained before dendritic cell vaccination. The genes are TRBV6-1 and TRBJ2-2; 7 nucleotides match TRBD2. The sequence was obtained from a human donor with glioblastoma. The CDR3 DNA reads TGTGCCAGCAGTGAGACCAGCGGGGCGGAGCTGTTTTTT. Protein: CASSETSGAELFF.